What follows are 27 T cell receptor beta chains derived from one specimen sequenced in a study of long-term antiretroviral therapy in people with HIV (dated 2022 in TCRdb). Sequencing of the TRB variable region was done with the immunoSEQ hsTCRB v3.0 assay at survey level resolution. The source is immuneACCESS, and TCRdb retained only in-frame sequences with V and J called. Part of the clones is not carried over; for the studies checked, unresolved V genes explain less than half of this, and the remainder is unexplained. Present in this sample are approximately 26,000 clones, around 84% of which were seen just once. About 6.4% of the sample is in the top ten clones. The material sequenced was unsorted PBMCs, taken 0.4 years after starting antiretroviral therapy. Receptors were obtained from a man between 18 and 29 years old with HIV.

The V gene is TRBV2, the J gene TRBJ1-4, with D tentatively TRBD1 (6 bases). The CDR3 is made up of 16 amino acids. V shed 6 bases and J shed 0 bases, with 14 bases lying between them. Germline V gene data show CDR1 as SNHLY and CDR2 as FYNNEI. The CDR3: CASRRDTLTTNEKLFF. CDR3 DNA sequence: TGTGCCAGCAGGCGGGACACTCTCACAACTAATGAAAAACTGTTTTTT.

The chain recombines TRBV27 with TRBJ2-6, with a possible D match to TRBD1 (6 bases). Germline assignment: CDR1 MNHEY and CDR2 SMNVEV (reference sequence). This CDR3 comprises 16 residues. V was clipped by 5 bases and J by 6 bases, with 17 bases between them. The CDR3 coding sequence is TGTGCCAGCAGTGAGGGAAATACAGGGCTGGCCAACGTCCTGACTTTC. Translated, it gives CASSEGNTGLANVLTF.

This clone is a singleton in its sample. This chain joins TRBV5-1 and TRBJ2-7; 7 bases map to TRBD1. The V gene end was trimmed by 4 bases and the J gene end by 1 base; junction bases not matched to a gene: 2. The germline V gene has CDR1 SGHRS and CDR2 YFSETQ. This CDR3 spans 13 amino acids. The CDR3 loop is CASSQGQSYEQYF. In DNA, the CDR3 is TGCGCCAGCAGCCAGGGACAGTCCTACGAGCAGTACTTC.

The chain carries TRBV5-1 and TRBJ1-1; possibly TRBD1 for D (6 bases). The germline gives CDR1 SGHRS, CDR2 YFSETQ. The CDR3 is 15 residues long. V lost 0 bases to trimming and J lost 0 bases, with 9 bases between them. Written as DNA, the CDR3 is TGCGCCAGCAGCTTGGACAGGGCCATGAACACTGAAGCTTTCTTT. This codes for CASSLDRAMNTEAFF.

The chain has TRBV5-1 and TRBJ2-1; D not certain. The CDR3 extends over 13 amino acids. V lost 2 bases and J 3 bases, leaving 6 bases between the germline ends. The V gene's germline CDR1 is SGHRS and CDR2 YFSETQ. The CDR3 DNA follows: TGCGCCAGCAGCTTAAGATACTACAATGAGCAGTTCTTC. This translates into CASSLRYYNEQFF.

The V call is TRBV5-8, the J call TRBJ1-1; D uncertain. The V gene's germline CDR1 is SGHTS and CDR2 YDEGEE. This CDR3 region has 14 residues. V shed 1 base and J shed 0 bases, with 7 bases lying between them. CDR3 in amino acids: CASSLFSLNTEAFF. CDR3 nucleotides: TGTGCCAGCAGCTTGTTCTCGTTGAACACTGAAGCTTTCTTT.

V is TRBV18 and J is TRBJ1-1, with unresolved D. From germline, CDR1 is KGHSH and CDR2 LQKENI. The V end was cut by 3 bases, the J end by 4 bases, with 9 bases between. The CDR3 is 13 amino acids. Here the CDR3 DNA reads TGTGCCAGCTCACCGTCGGGCCCCACTGAAGCTTTCTTT. Translation: CASSPSGPTEAFF.

The rearrangement joins TRBV5-4 to TRBJ2-2; unclear D gene. Trimming took 3 bases from V and 3 from J, leaving 9 bases between them. In germline, CDR1 is SGHNT, CDR2 YYREEE (reference sequence). The length of the CDR3 is 14 residues. For the CDR3, the DNA is TGTGCCAGCAGCTGGTTGCCCGACACCGGGGAGCTGTTTTTT. Amino acids: CASSWLPDTGELFF. Supplemented by reference TRBV5-4 and TRBJ2-2, the full variable domain reads ETGVTQSPTHLIKTRGQQVTLRCSSQSGHNTVSWYQQALGQGPQFIFQYYREEENGRGNFPPRFSGLQFPNYSSELNVNALELDDSALYLCASSWLPDTGELFFGEGSRLTVL.

The genes are TRBV28 and TRBJ2-7; TRBD1 agrees at 8 bases. Germline V CDR1 and CDR2: MDHEN, SYDVKM. The V gene end was trimmed by 6 bases and the J gene end by 2 bases; junction bases not matched to a gene: 12. This CDR3 region has 16 residues. CDR3 nucleotide sequence: TGTGCCAGCAGCCCACTTCCCGGACAGGGTGCCTACGAGCAGTACTTC. Protein: CASSPLPGQGAYEQYF.

This chain connects TRBV4-1 to TRBJ2-3; TRBD1 agrees at 9 bases. The V gene end was trimmed by 0 bases and the J gene end by 4 bases; junction bases not matched to a gene: 11. Per germline, CDR1 MGHRA and CDR2 YSYEKL. The CDR3 length is 18 residues. CDR3 bases: TGCGCCAGCAGCCAAGAGGGGTCGGGACAGGGCCCTCCAGATACGCAGTATTTT. Its protein is CASSQEGSGQGPPDTQYF.

This CDR3 is CASRPGVGSSYEQYF. CDR3 DNA sequence: TGTGCCAGCCGCCCTGGTGTCGGGAGCTCCTACGAGCAGTACTTC. The chain recombines TRBV7-6 with TRBJ2-7, with D maybe TRBD2 (6 bases). The CDR3 runs 15 residues. Germline values: CDR1 SGHVS, CDR2 FNYEAQ. Trimming shortened V by 8 bases and J by 0 bases, and 17 bases separated the two germline ends.

The rearrangement joins TRBV14 to TRBJ2-7; 11 nucleotides align to TRBD2. Germline trimming cut 0 bases from V and 3 bases from J; bases unmatched to any gene: 4. The CDR3 loop spans 16 amino acids. Germline-derived CDR1 and CDR2 are SGHDN and FVKESK. In nucleotides, the CDR3 is TGTGCCAGCAGCCAAGAACCGGGACTAGCGGACTACGAGCAGTACTTC. Translating it yields CASSQEPGLADYEQYF.

V gene TRBV4-3 combines with J gene TRBJ2-3; maybe TRBD1 (5 bases). V was shortened by 0 bases and J by 4 bases, with 17 bases between the two germline ends. CDR1 is LGHNA, CDR2 YSLEER, per germline. The CDR3 loop spans 17 amino acids. The CDR3 DNA follows: TGCGCCAGCAGCCAAGATGGGGCGACCCACAGCGCAGATACGCAGTATTTT. Its protein product is CASSQDGATHSADTQYF.

The rearrangement uses TRBV10-2 and TRBJ1-1, with a possible D match to TRBD1 (6 bases). The germline V gene has CDR1 WSHSY and CDR2 SAAADI. The length of the CDR3 is 15 residues. V lost 9 bases, J lost 1 base, and 18 bases lay in between. In DNA form, the CDR3 reads TGCGCCAGTAAGGCGGGTGGGGGGGCGAACACTGAAGCTTTCTTT. It specifies CASKAGGGANTEAFF.

This clone was observed a few times. The J gene is TRBJ2-2, the V gene TRBV4-3; 12 bases map to TRBD2. The CDR3 sequence is 16 residues long. V gave up 4 bases and J gave up 5 bases; unmatched junction bases: 5. CDR1 LGHNA and CDR2 YSLEER come from the germline V gene. The chain's CDR3 is CASSRGTSGQTGELFF. The CDR3 nucleotides are TGCGCCAGCAGCCGAGGGACTAGCGGGCAGACCGGGGAGCTGTTTTTT.

The sample holds a few counts of this clone. The rearrangement links TRBV19 to TRBJ2-1; D is perhaps TRBD1 (6 bases). V was pared by 5 bases and J by 12 bases, with 17 bases between. The CDR3 runs to 13 residues. Germline lookup yields CDR1 LNHDA and CDR2 SQIVND (reference sequence). The CDR3 DNA sequence: TGTGCCAGTAGTCTATCCCCCAGGGGTGGGCAGTTCTTC. Translated, it gives CASSLSPRGGQFF.

This chain links TRBV27 with TRBJ1-4; D is undetermined. Germline-derived CDR1 and CDR2 are MNHEY and SMNVEV (reference sequence). The CDR3 length is 13 residues. Trimming took 3 bases from V and 8 from J, leaving 10 bases between them. Written as DNA, the CDR3 is TGTGCCAGCAGTTTTGTGGGAGACGAAAAACTGTTTTTT. The encoded protein is CASSFVGDEKLFF.

V usage is TRBV27 and J usage is TRBJ2-2, with 10 nucleotides matching TRBD2. Looked up from germline, CDR1 is MNHEY and CDR2 is SMNVEV (reference sequence). The V gene end was trimmed by 4 bases and the J gene end by 6 bases; junction bases not matched to a gene: 11. The CDR3 loop spans 17 amino acids. The CDR3 nucleotides are TGTGCCAGCAGTTCCATCGGCTCTAGCGGGAGTGCCGGGGAGCTGTTTTTT. It is translated as CASSSIGSSGSAGELFF.

The sample holds one count of this clone. J is TRBJ1-1 and V is TRBV27; tentative D call: TRBD1 (6 bases). Trimming stripped 0 bases from V and 8 bases from J, with 16 bases between. Germline V gives CDR1 MNHEY, CDR2 SMNVEV (reference sequence). The CDR3 loop spans 15 amino acids. In DNA form, the CDR3 reads TGTGCCAGCAGTTTATCGGCCGGGGGCTCGAGGGAAGCTTTCTTT. Translating gives CASSLSAGGSREAFF.

This clone was observed once. The CDR3 DNA reads as TGTGCCAGCAGAGAGGGAGATACGCAGTATTTT. It yields the protein CASREGDTQYF. The rearrangement uses TRBV9 and TRBJ2-3; D is perhaps TRBD2 (5 bases). Trimming stripped 5 bases from V and 5 bases from J, with 6 bases between. This CDR3 has 11 residues. Germline-derived CDR1 and CDR2 are SGDLS and YYNGEE.

The chain uses TRBV6-1 and TRBJ1-5; the D is unclear. The CDR3 covers 14 residues. V shed 1 base and J shed 7 bases, with 11 bases lying between them. Germline CDR1 MNHNS, CDR2 SASEGT. The CDR3, as DNA: TGTGCCAGCAGTGAAGATTCGGGTGAGCAGCCCCAGCATTTT. This sequence encodes CASSEDSGEQPQHF.

The chain combines TRBV28 with TRBJ2-7; 9 positions match TRBD1. The germline CDR1 and CDR2 sequences are MDHEN and SYDVKM. The CDR3 sequence is 13 residues long. Germline trimming cut 7 bases from V and 4 bases from J; bases unmatched to any gene: 5. The CDR3 DNA follows: TGTGCCAGCAAGGGGACAGGGTCTTACGAGCAGTACTTC. Translation: CASKGTGSYEQYF.

The chain couples TRBV4-3 to TRBJ2-7; D is possibly TRBD2 (6 bases). V was trimmed by 1 base and J by 3 bases, leaving 10 bases between them. The CDR3 has 14 residues. Germline V CDR1 and CDR2: LGHNA, YSLEER. CDR3: CASSQVSGDYEQYF. CDR3 nucleotide sequence: TGCGCCAGCAGCCAAGTGTCGGGGGACTACGAGCAGTACTTC.

This clone occurred once. This rearrangement joins TRBV6-5 to TRBJ1-1; 7 bases line up with TRBD1. V gave up 2 bases and J gave up 6 bases; unmatched junction bases: 3. The V gene's germline CDR1 is MNHEY and CDR2 SVGAGI. The CDR3 spans 13 residues. CDR3 bases: TGTGCCAGCAGTTACGGGACAGCTTCTGAAGCTTTCTTT. Residues: CASSYGTASEAFF.

This rearrangement joins TRBV9 to TRBJ2-3; 8 nucleotides agree with TRBD2. Germline V gene data show CDR1 as SGDLS and CDR2 as YYNGEE. This CDR3 region has 17 residues. V lost 0 bases and J lost 6; bases outside the gene matches: 12. CDR3 in DNA: TGTGCCAGCAGCGTAGATTCGCTAGCGGGTGTTCGCGATACGCAGTATTTT. As protein: CASSVDSLAGVRDTQYF. Full variable domain (remainder filled in from reference TRBV9 and TRBJ2-3): DSGVTQTPKHLITATGQRVTLRCSPRSGDLSVYWYQQSLDQGLQFLIQYYNGEERAKGNILERFSAQQFPDLHSELNLSSLELGDSALYFCASSVDSLAGVRDTQYFGPGTRLTVL.

This chain connects TRBV14 to TRBJ2-3; no clear D. V shed 0 bases and J shed 1 base, with 20 bases lying between them. The CDR3 runs to 19 residues. Looked up from germline, CDR1 is SGHDN and CDR2 is FVKESK. CDR3 DNA sequence: TGTGCCAGCAGCCAAGAGGGCTGGTGGACCACCCTGGGCACAGATACGCAGTATTTT. This codes for CASSQEGWWTTLGTDTQYF.

This clone occurred once. V gene TRBV11-2 combines with J gene TRBJ2-1; weak D call: TRBD2 (7 bases). V lost 1 base and J 7 bases, leaving 14 bases between the germline ends. Germline V gives CDR1 SGHAT, CDR2 FQNNGV. The CDR3 is 15 amino acids. This CDR3 is CASSLVGGVQNEQFF. The CDR3 nucleotides read TGTGCCAGCAGCTTAGTAGGGGGGGTTCAGAATGAGCAGTTCTTC.